Following are 4 T cell receptor beta chains from one sample sequenced in a study of identical twins. TCRdb reprocessed the 5' RACE reads via MiXCR and lists one record per CDR3 protein. This sample has hundreds of thousands of distinct CDR3 sequences, with just over 7% found just once. Another study also made use of these data, one on yellow fever vaccine responses in identical twins.

The source material was PBMCs. Source of these receptors: a woman aged 18-29 years in good health.

This clonotype has a handful of counts. The chain combines TRBV6-1 with TRBJ2-3, with a possible D match to TRBD2 (7 bases). The CDR3 runs to 15 residues. CDR1 and CDR2 from the germline V gene are MNHNS and SASEGT. Trimming took 7 bases from V and 2 from J, leaving 16 bases between them. The CDR3 reads CASTPRGGNTDTQYF. The CDR3 nucleotides read TGTGCCAGCACCCCTCGCGGGGGCAACACAGATACGCAGTATTTT.

This clonotype came up a few times. This rearrangement joins TRBV29-1 to TRBJ2-3; 8 bases fit TRBD1. The junction had 12 bases not matched to a gene; V was cut back by 7 bases and J by 6 bases. The CDR3 contains 14 residues. Germline-derived CDR1 and CDR2 are SQVTM and ANQGSEA. CDR3 protein: CSGRTGWGADTQYF. CDR3 in DNA: TGCAGCGGACGGACAGGGTGGGGCGCGGATACGCAGTATTTT.

This clonotype was recorded at least ten times. The chain combines TRBV7-9 with TRBJ1-4; D remains unclear. V was shortened by 4 bases and J by 5 bases, with 5 bases between the two germline ends. The CDR3 runs 12 residues. Germline loops: CDR1 SEHNR, CDR2 FQNEAQ (reference sequence). Here the CDR3 reads CASSSFNEKLFF. As DNA, the CDR3 is TGTGCCAGCAGCTCATTCAATGAAAAACTGTTTTTT.

This clonotype has only a few counts. CDR3: CSAPLAGKGEQFF. For the CDR3, the DNA is TGCAGTGCTCCTTTAGCGGGTAAAGGAGAGCAGTTCTTC. The chain combines TRBV20-1 with TRBJ2-1, with 7 bases matching TRBD2. V was clipped by 5 bases and J by 10 bases; unmatched bases: 11. This CDR3 is 13 amino acids long. Per the germline V gene, CDR1 is DFQATT and CDR2 is SNEGSKA (reference sequence).